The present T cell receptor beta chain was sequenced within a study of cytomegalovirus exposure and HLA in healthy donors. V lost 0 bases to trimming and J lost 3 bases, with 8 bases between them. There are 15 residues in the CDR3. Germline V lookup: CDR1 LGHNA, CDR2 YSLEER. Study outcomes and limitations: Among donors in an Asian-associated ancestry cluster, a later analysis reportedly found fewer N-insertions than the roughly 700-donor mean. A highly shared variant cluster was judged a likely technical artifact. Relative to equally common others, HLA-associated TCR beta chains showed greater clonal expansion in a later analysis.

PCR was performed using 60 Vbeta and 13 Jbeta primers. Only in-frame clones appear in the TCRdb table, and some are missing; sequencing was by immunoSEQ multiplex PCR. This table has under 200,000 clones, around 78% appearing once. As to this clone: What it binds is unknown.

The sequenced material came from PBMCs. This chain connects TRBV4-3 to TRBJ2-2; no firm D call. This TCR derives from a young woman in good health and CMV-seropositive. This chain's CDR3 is CASSQDREDTGELFF. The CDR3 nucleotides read TGCGCCAGCAGCCAAGATAGAGAGGACACCGGGGAGCTGTTTTTT.